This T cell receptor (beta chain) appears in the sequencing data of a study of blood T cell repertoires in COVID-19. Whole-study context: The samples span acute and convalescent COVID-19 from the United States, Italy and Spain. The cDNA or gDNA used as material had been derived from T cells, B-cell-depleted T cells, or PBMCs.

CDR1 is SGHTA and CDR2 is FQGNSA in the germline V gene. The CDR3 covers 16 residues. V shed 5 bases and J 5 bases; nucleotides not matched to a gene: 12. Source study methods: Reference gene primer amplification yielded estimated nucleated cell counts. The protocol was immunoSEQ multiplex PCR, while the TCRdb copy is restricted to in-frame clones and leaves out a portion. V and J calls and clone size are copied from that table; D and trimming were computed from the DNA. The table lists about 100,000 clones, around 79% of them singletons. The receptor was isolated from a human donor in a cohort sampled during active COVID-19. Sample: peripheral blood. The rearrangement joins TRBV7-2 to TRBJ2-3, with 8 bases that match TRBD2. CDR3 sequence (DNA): TGTGCCAGCAGCCCACGAGACGGGAGGGCCGGAGATACGCAGTATTTT. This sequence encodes CASSPRDGRAGDTQYF.